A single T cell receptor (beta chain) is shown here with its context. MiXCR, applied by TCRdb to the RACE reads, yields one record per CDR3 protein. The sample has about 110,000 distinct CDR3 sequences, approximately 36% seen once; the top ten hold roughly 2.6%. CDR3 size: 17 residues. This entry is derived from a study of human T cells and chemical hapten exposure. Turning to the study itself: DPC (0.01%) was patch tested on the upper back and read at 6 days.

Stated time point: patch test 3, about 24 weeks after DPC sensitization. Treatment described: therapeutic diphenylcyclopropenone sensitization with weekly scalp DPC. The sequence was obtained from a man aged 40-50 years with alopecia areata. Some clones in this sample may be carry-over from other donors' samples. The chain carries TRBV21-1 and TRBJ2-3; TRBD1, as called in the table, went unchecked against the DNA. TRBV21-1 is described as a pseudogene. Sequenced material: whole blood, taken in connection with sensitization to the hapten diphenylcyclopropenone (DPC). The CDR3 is CASSPARGTTFTDTQYF. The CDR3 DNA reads TGTGCCAGCAGCCCAGCCAGGGGTACCACATTCACAGATACGCAGTATTTT.